The 26 T cell receptor beta chains in this list originate from one sample, sequenced in a study of T cell responses to AZD1222 COVID-19 vaccine. Libraries were prepared by immunoSEQ multiplex PCR; TCRdb keeps only in-frame clonotypes and omits some of them. This sample has 140,000 to 150,000 clones; 80% to 90% occur once, and the top ten carry around 8%. Sequences were derived from peripheral blood, sampled on day 0 of AZD1222 vaccination. These receptors were collected from an adult in good health.

CDR3 coding DNA: TGTGCCAGCAGCGAAACCAACAAGAACACCGGGGAGCTGTTTTTT. Amino acid sequence: CASSETNKNTGELFF. V gene TRBV7-9 combines with J gene TRBJ2-2; D remains unclear. The CDR3 has 15 amino acids. Germline V gives CDR1 SEHNR, CDR2 FQNEAQ (reference sequence). Trimming cost V 5 bases and J 1 base, with 11 bases left between them. Variable domain in full (rest from reference TRBV7-9 and TRBJ2-2): DTGVSQNPRHKITKRGQNVTFRCDPISEHNRLYWYRQTLGQGPEFLTYFQNEAQLEKSRLLSDRFSAERPKGSFSTLEIQRTEQGDSAMYLCASSETNKNTGELFFGEGSRLTVL.

The gene calls are TRBV5-1 and TRBJ2-3, with D perhaps being TRBD1 or TRBD2 (6 bases each). V shed 0 bases and J shed 1 base, with 9 bases lying between them. This CDR3 has 15 residues. Germline V gives CDR1 SGHRS, CDR2 YFSETQ. In DNA, the CDR3 is TGCGCCAGCAGCTTGGAGGGGGGCGGCACAGATACGCAGTATTTT. It is translated as CASSLEGGGTDTQYF. Filled out from reference TRBV5-1 and TRBJ2-3, the complete variable domain reads KAGVTQTPRYLIKTRGQQVTLSCSPISGHRSVSWYQQTPGQGLQFLFEYFSETQRNKGNFPGRFSGRQFSNSRSEMNVSTLELGDSALYLCASSLEGGGTDTQYFGPGTRLTVL.

V gene TRBV6-5 combines with J gene TRBJ1-1; 7 bases are shared with TRBD1. The junction had 6 bases not matched to a gene; V was cut back by 8 bases and J by 6 bases. Germline-derived CDR1 and CDR2 are MNHEY and SVGAGI. The CDR3 extends over 12 amino acids. CDR3 amino acids: CASADRVAEAFF. The CDR3 DNA follows: TGTGCCAGCGCCGACAGGGTGGCTGAAGCTTTCTTT.

The genes are TRBV20-1 and TRBJ2-3; perhaps TRBD2 as D (5 bases). CDR1 DFQATT and CDR2 SNEGSKA come from the germline V gene (reference sequence). Trimming pared 5 bases from V and 6 bases from J, leaving 9 bases between. This CDR3 has 11 residues. The CDR3 region is CSAERSDTQYF. The CDR3 DNA reads TGCAGTGCTGAGCGGTCGGATACGCAGTATTTT.

This chain joins TRBV19 and TRBJ1-5; D perhaps matches TRBD1 (6 bases). The V end was cut by 7 bases, the J end by 1 base, with 20 bases between. This CDR3 is 17 amino acids long. In germline, CDR1 is LNHDA, CDR2 SQIVND (reference sequence). The DNA for the CDR3 is TGTGCCAGTATGTCCGACATAGGGGGATCCAGCAATCAGCCCCAGCATTTT. This sequence encodes CASMSDIGGSSNQPQHF.

This clone has only a few counts. The chain links TRBV10-2 to TRBJ1-5, with TRBD1 matching over 9 bases. Germline V CDR1 and CDR2: WSHSY, SAAADI. The CDR3 runs to 13 residues. The V gene end was trimmed by 10 bases and the J gene end by 6 bases; junction bases not matched to a gene: 7. CDR3 sequence: CATGTGPFQPQHF. The CDR3, as DNA: TGCGCCACCGGGACAGGGCCTTTTCAGCCCCAGCATTTT.

J is TRBJ2-7 and V is TRBV29-1, with TRBD1 identical over 7 bases. The junction had 5 bases not matched to a gene; V was cut back by 6 bases and J by 0 bases. Germline loops: CDR1 SQVTM, CDR2 ANQGSEA. The length of the CDR3 is 13 residues. The chain's CDR3 is CSVMTGNSYEQYF. The CDR3 bases are TGCAGCGTCATGACAGGGAACTCCTACGAGCAGTACTTC.

The rearrangement joins TRBV4-1 to TRBJ2-2; D is ambiguous. CDR3 length: 13 amino acids. Trimming removed 6 bases from V and 4 bases from J, with 9 bases in between. Per germline, CDR1 MGHRA and CDR2 YSYEKL. CDR3: CASRKWPTGELFF. DNA for the CDR3: TGCGCCAGCAGAAAATGGCCCACCGGGGAGCTGTTTTTT.

V and J are TRBV4-1 and TRBJ1-1; no firm D call. The germline V and J ends were trimmed by 2 bases and 8 bases, with 9 bases remaining between them. CDR1 is MGHRA, CDR2 YSYEKL, per germline. The CDR3 loop spans 12 amino acids. DNA of the CDR3: TGCGCCAGCAGCCAACCTACACAAGAAGCTTTCTTT. It is translated as CASSQPTQEAFF.

The chain combines TRBV10-2 with TRBJ2-5; 9 bases match TRBD2. This CDR3 is 15 amino acids long. Germline V gene sequence: CDR1 WSHSY, CDR2 SAAADI. J lost 2 bases, V lost 9 bases, and 10 bases had no gene match. CDR3 in amino acids: CASWGAGGSQETQYF. CDR3 DNA sequence: TGCGCCAGTTGGGGAGCGGGAGGTTCGCAAGAGACCCAGTACTTC.

This clone was counted once. The V call is TRBV4-1, the J call TRBJ1-1; D is unresolved. Trimming cost V 1 base and J 0 bases, with 9 bases left between them. The CDR3 has 15 amino acids. The V gene's germline CDR1 is MGHRA and CDR2 YSYEKL. The CDR3 DNA reads as TGCGCCAGCAGCCAAGCTGGGTGGTTGAACACTGAAGCTTTCTTT. It specifies CASSQAGWLNTEAFF.

The chain uses TRBV12-5 and TRBJ2-3; no definite D call. Trimming removed 1 base from V and 2 bases from J, with 7 bases in between. From germline, CDR1 is LGHNT and CDR2 FRNRAP. The CDR3 is 14 residues long. As DNA, the CDR3 is TGTGCTAGTGGTTTGGGGCGAGACACAGATACGCAGTATTTT. It codes for CASGLGRDTDTQYF.

The V gene is TRBV19, the J gene TRBJ2-7; 7 bases map to TRBD2. Unmatched junction bases numbered 10, after V lost 6 bases and J lost 5 bases. This CDR3 comprises 14 residues. The V gene's germline CDR1 is LNHDA and CDR2 SQIVND (reference sequence). The CDR3 sequence is CASRPGGSPHEQYF. CDR3 bases: TGTGCCAGTAGACCCGGCGGGAGTCCCCACGAGCAGTACTTC.

The chain carries TRBV9 and TRBJ2-1; D is perhaps TRBD2 (5 bases). The CDR3 is 14 residues long. V dropped 0 bases and J dropped 4 bases, with 8 bases sitting between them. The germline V gene has CDR1 SGDLS and CDR2 YYNGEE. The chain's CDR3 is CASSVERDYNEQFF. In nucleotides, the CDR3 is TGTGCCAGCAGCGTAGAGAGGGATTACAATGAGCAGTTCTTC.

V and J are TRBV12-3 or TRBV12-4 and TRBJ2-3, with a possible D match to TRBD2 (6 bases). Trimming took 6 bases from V and 10 from J, leaving 17 bases between them. The CDR3 consists of 13 residues. The CDR3 here is CASSLNLGGAQYF. The DNA of the CDR3 is TGTGCCAGCAGCCTCAACTTGGGGGGTGCGCAGTATTTT.

The chain is built from TRBV27 and TRBJ2-7; D is ambiguous. CDR3 length: 16 amino acids. Trimming stripped 5 bases from V and 0 bases from J, with 17 bases between. Germline V gene lookup returns CDR1 MNHEY and CDR2 SMNVEV (reference sequence). The CDR3 loop is CASSPQTPLTSYEQYF. DNA of the CDR3: TGTGCCAGCAGTCCCCAGACACCCCTAACCTCCTACGAGCAGTACTTC.

This clone was seen a handful of times. The V gene is TRBV10-1, the J gene TRBJ1-1, with D unclear. Germline CDR1 is WNHNN and CDR2 is SYGVQD (reference sequence). Deletions cut 4 bases from V and 4 bases from J, with 7 bases between. CDR3 length: 12 residues. This CDR3 reads CASSVGGTEAFF. Here the CDR3 DNA reads TGCGCCAGCAGTGTAGGAGGCACTGAAGCTTTCTTT.

The CDR3 DNA reads TGTGCCAGCAGCTCTCGCCCGACAGGTAACACCGGGGAGCTGTTTTTT. This codes for CASSSRPTGNTGELFF. The V call is TRBV5-6, the J call TRBJ2-2, with a possible D match to TRBD1 (6 bases). The length of the CDR3 is 16 residues. The ends were cut back, 3 bases at V and 2 bases at J, with 14 bases in the middle. The V gene's germline CDR1 is SGHDT and CDR2 YYEEEE.

This clone occurred once. The genes are TRBV5-4 and TRBJ2-3; D gene uncertain. Germline values: CDR1 SGHNT, CDR2 YYREEE (reference sequence). The CDR3 is 12 amino acids. Trimming pared 1 base from V and 7 bases from J, leaving 7 bases between. The CDR3 DNA reads as TGTGCCAGCAGCTTGAACGAGAATACGCAGTATTTT. This sequence encodes CASSLNENTQYF.

The chain links TRBV5-1 to TRBJ2-7; 9 bases match TRBD2. The CDR3 covers 15 residues. V lost 0 bases to trimming and J lost 5 bases; unmatched junction nucleotides: 6. Germline CDR1 reads SGHRS; CDR2 reads YFSETQ. CDR3 protein: CASSLAVSGRNEQYF. CDR3 bases: TGCGCCAGCAGCTTGGCCGTCAGCGGGAGGAACGAGCAGTACTTC.

The rearrangement joins TRBV2 to TRBJ1-5; D is unresolved. This CDR3 contains 12 residues. Per the germline V gene, CDR1 is SNHLY and CDR2 is FYNNEI. Deletions cut 6 bases from V and 7 bases from J, with 10 bases between. As DNA, the CDR3 is TGTGCCAGCAGCCGTATAATACAGCCCCAGCATTTT. Translation: CASSRIIQPQHF.

V usage is TRBV30 and J usage is TRBJ2-1, with 8 bases that match TRBD2. The CDR3 is 12 amino acids. Germline assignment: CDR1 GTSNPN and CDR2 SVGIG (reference sequence). Trimming cost V 3 bases and J 10 bases; bases outside gene matches: 5. CDR3 coding DNA: TGTGCCTGGAGCGGGAGGGCCTACGAGCAGTTCTTC. This sequence encodes CAWSGRAYEQFF.

The chain carries TRBV10-3 and TRBJ1-2; 7 positions match TRBD1. This CDR3 region has 14 residues. With 8 bases clipped from V and 5 bases from J, the junction kept 11 bases outside the gene matches. Germline V gene lookup returns CDR1 ENHRY and CDR2 SYGVKD. The CDR3 spells CAIGGSTGEYGYTF. The CDR3, as DNA: TGTGCCATCGGAGGGTCCACAGGGGAATATGGCTACACCTTC.

V gene TRBV19 combines with J gene TRBJ1-2; 8 bases line up with TRBD1. This CDR3 has 13 residues. The ends lost 8 bases at V and 8 bases at J; junction bases unmatched: 10. CDR1 is LNHDA, CDR2 SQIVND, per germline (reference sequence). This chain's CDR3 is CASSLTGEPGYTF. The CDR3 DNA follows: TGTGCCAGTTCCCTGACAGGGGAGCCCGGCTACACCTTC.

The genes are TRBV5-1 and TRBJ2-7; D may match TRBD1 or TRBD2 (6 bases each). CDR1 SGHRS and CDR2 YFSETQ come from the germline V gene. Trimming took off 6 bases at V and 2 bases at J, with 12 bases between the two ends. This CDR3 spans 13 amino acids. CDR3 bases: TGCGCCAGCAAAGAGGGGGGCGCCTACGAGCAGTACTTC. It translates to CASKEGGAYEQYF.

V and J are TRBV29-1 and TRBJ2-1, with a tentative D call TRBD2 (5 bases). The CDR3 is made up of 12 amino acids. The V and J ends lost 2 bases and 10 bases respectively, with 12 bases between them. Germline V gene data show CDR1 as SQVTM and CDR2 as ANQGSEA. The chain's CDR3 is CSVENGLAEQFF. For the CDR3, the DNA is TGCAGCGTTGAAAATGGGCTAGCCGAGCAGTTCTTC.